The 20 T cell receptor beta chains presented below share a single source sample, sequenced in a study of Graves' ophthalmopathy and Graves' hyperthyroidism. TCR beta CDR3 regions were amplified from RNA transcripts. RT-PCR in the first round used HTBI primers; a second-round multiplex PCR followed. MiXCR, run by TCRdb on the multiplex PCR reads, gives a single entry per CDR3 protein. The table includes about 480,000 distinct CDR3 sequences, approximately 15% detected once. Input material: blood. These receptors all come from a woman in her thirties with Graves' ophthalmopathy.

A word on this clonotype: This sequence may be a read error, since a much larger clone differs from it by one base. The CDR3 ends on some other residue instead of the conserved phenylalanine or tryptophan, so this is likely a read error. The CDR3 sequence: CASSLTTTANYGYTL. In DNA, the CDR3 is TGCGCCAGCAGCTTAACTACGACAGCTAACTATGGCTACACCTTG. V gene TRBV5-1 combines with J gene TRBJ1-2; TRBD1 is a possible D gene (5 bases). The CDR3 spans 15 residues. V was pared by 2 bases and J by 0 bases, with 11 bases between. Germline CDR1 is SGHRS and CDR2 is YFSETQ.

There are many counts of this clonotype. The chain combines TRBV6-5 with TRBJ2-7, with TRBD2 as a possible D gene (6 bases). With 0 bases removed from V and 5 bases from J, the gap between germline ends came to 11 bases. CDR1 is MNHEY, CDR2 SVGAGI, per germline. The CDR3 is 14 amino acids. CDR3 coding DNA: TGTGCCAGCAGTTACTCAGGGAGACTAGACGAGCAGTACTTC. Translation gives CASSYSGRLDEQYF.

This clonotype has more than one count but fewer than ten. The rearrangement uses TRBV11-1 and TRBJ2-7, with 10 bases matching TRBD1. The germline CDR1 and CDR2 sequences are SGHAT and FQDESV (reference sequence). V lost 3 bases, J lost 3 bases, and 8 bases stayed unmatched. The CDR3 spans 16 residues. CDR3 sequence: CASSLGSGTGVYEQYF. CDR3 nucleotides: TGTGCCAGCAGCTTGGGTTCCGGGACAGGGGTCTACGAGCAGTACTTC.

The chain uses TRBV7-9 and TRBJ2-7; D assignment may be TRBD1 or TRBD2 (5 bases each). The V gene's germline CDR1 is SEHNR and CDR2 FQNEAQ (reference sequence). Trimming pared 2 bases from V and 5 bases from J, leaving 13 bases between. The CDR3 has 14 amino acids. The CDR3 nucleotides are TGTGCCAGCAGCTTATACGGGACGCCAAACGAGCAGTACTTC. This codes for CASSLYGTPNEQYF.

This clonotype has at least ten counts. J is TRBJ1-2 and V is TRBV29-1, with D maybe TRBD1 (5 bases). The ends were cut back, 1 base at V and 2 bases at J, with 11 bases in the middle. CDR1 and CDR2 (germline): SQVTM, ANQGSEA. CDR3 length: 14 amino acids. Here the CDR3 DNA reads TGCAGCGTTGAAGGGGGCCCAGGAAACTATGGCTACACCTTC. It translates to CSVEGGPGNYGYTF.

This clonotype was observed a few times. The V call is TRBV28, the J call TRBJ1-5; no definite D call. Germline CDR1 MDHEN, CDR2 SYDVKM. CDR3 length: 14 amino acids. V was clipped by 1 base and J by 3 bases, with 7 bases between them. CDR3 protein: CASSLSRLNQPQHF. The CDR3 bases are TGTGCCAGCAGTTTATCCAGACTCAATCAGCCCCAGCATTTT.

This clonotype has a count of ten or more. This chain uses TRBV12-3 or TRBV12-4 with TRBJ2-7; 9 nucleotides match TRBD1. With 6 bases clipped from V and 0 bases from J, the junction kept 6 bases outside the gene matches. The CDR3 covers 15 residues. CDR3 bases: TGTGCCAGCAGACTCGGGACAGGGCTCTCCTACGAGCAGTACTTC. It encodes CASRLGTGLSYEQYF.

As to this clonotype: A much larger clone is a single base away; this may be a read error. This chain uses TRBV2 with TRBJ2-7; 7 positions match TRBD2. Germline V gene sequence: CDR1 SNHLY, CDR2 FYNNEI. CDR3 size: 16 residues. The V segment lost 8 bases and the J segment 1 base; nucleotides outside the gene matches: 14. The chain's CDR3 is CASGGVDRTKSYEQYF. CDR3 sequence (DNA): TGTGCCAGCGGGGGGGTTGACAGAACTAAATCCTACGAGCAGTACTTC.

This clonotype has at least ten counts. This chain links TRBV29-1 with TRBJ1-2, with a possible D match to TRBD1 (6 bases). The germline CDR1 and CDR2 sequences are SQVTM and ANQGSEA. Trimming took off 5 bases at V and 4 bases at J, with 14 bases between the two ends. This CDR3 is built from 13 residues. In DNA, the CDR3 is TGCAGCGTTAAAGGGGGGTTGGGCTATGGCTACACCTTC. Translated, it gives CSVKGGLGYGYTF.

In this sample, this clonotype turned up many times. The chain is built from TRBV7-2 and TRBJ2-5; D might be TRBD2 (6 bases). Germline loops: CDR1 SGHTA, CDR2 FQGNSA. This CDR3 has 12 amino acids. V shed 6 bases and J shed 9 bases, with 14 bases lying between them. CDR3 DNA: TGTGCCAGCAGTTTACTCTGGGGGGCCCAGTACTTC. Its translation is CASSLLWGAQYF.

Many counts were recorded for this clonotype. The chain combines TRBV30 with TRBJ2-4, with D possibly matching TRBD2 (5 bases). Germline loops: CDR1 GTSNPN, CDR2 SVGIG (reference sequence). Trimming cost V 2 bases and J 7 bases, with 21 bases left between them. CDR3 size: 16 residues. DNA for the CDR3: TGTGCCTGGAGTCCATCCCGGACTGTCTTGAAGAACATTCAGTACTTC. This codes for CAWSPSRTVLKNIQYF.

This clonotype has a count of ten or more. The J gene is TRBJ2-7, the V gene TRBV27, with unresolved D. Germline lookup yields CDR1 MNHEY and CDR2 SMNVEV (reference sequence). Trimming left V 3 bases short and J 9 bases short, with 12 bases between. The CDR3 loop spans 12 amino acids. The CDR3 is CASSFGRSRQYF. The DNA of the CDR3 is TGTGCCAGCAGTTTCGGCAGATCAAGGCAGTACTTC.

This clonotype was recorded at least ten times. The V gene is TRBV19, the J gene TRBJ2-4; D unresolved. Germline loops: CDR1 LNHDA, CDR2 SQIVND (reference sequence). V was clipped by 3 bases and J by 0 bases, with 12 bases between them. The CDR3 runs to 16 residues. CDR3 loop: CASSIGPQGAKNIQYF. The CDR3 nucleotides are TGTGCCAGTAGTATCGGCCCCCAAGGAGCCAAAAACATTCAGTACTTC.

This clonotype was picked up many times. V and J are TRBV20-1 and TRBJ2-7, with TRBD1 identical over 9 bases. CDR3 length equals 15 residues. Germline CDR1 and CDR2: DFQATT and SNEGSKA (reference sequence). The trim removed 1 base at V and 0 bases at J, leaving 4 bases unmatched. CDR3 protein: CSARAGTGTSYEQYF. The CDR3 nucleotides are TGCAGTGCTAGAGCCGGGACAGGGACCTCCTACGAGCAGTACTTC.

The CDR3 region has the DNA TGCAGTGCTAGACCGCCAGGGGGCTGGAATCAGCCCCAGCATTTT. It translates to CSARPPGGWNQPQHF. This rearrangement joins TRBV20-1 to TRBJ1-5, with TRBD1 matching over 8 bases. Trimming took 2 bases from V and 4 from J; bases not matched to a gene: 7. In germline, CDR1 is DFQATT, CDR2 SNEGSKA (reference sequence). CDR3 length: 15 residues.

The sample holds many counts of this clonotype. At one of its ends the junction is not consistent with the germline gene, which may arise from a read error. This chain joins TRBV5-1 and TRBJ2-4, with 7 bases lining up with TRBD1. The germline V gene encodes CDR1 SGHRS and CDR2 YFSETQ. The length of the CDR3 is 14 residues. The CDR3, as DNA: TGCGCCAGCAGATTGGGGGACAGCAAAAACATTCAGTACTTC. Amino acid sequence: CASRLGDSKNIQYF.

V and J are TRBV24-1 and TRBJ2-5; 8 bases agree with TRBD1. J lost 4 bases, V lost 4 bases, and 13 bases had no gene match. The CDR3 runs 17 residues. CDR1 is KGHDR and CDR2 is SFDVKD in the germline V gene. The CDR3 coding sequence is TGTGCCACCAGTGACCCCACGAGGACAGGGTCCCGAGAGACCCAGTACTTC. It is translated as CATSDPTRTGSRETQYF.

Written as DNA, the CDR3 is TGTGCCAGCTCAGCATCCCCGACAGGGAACACTGAAGCTTTCTTT. This sequence encodes CASSASPTGNTEAFF. The chain couples TRBV18 to TRBJ1-1; D perhaps matches TRBD1 (6 bases). Germline V gene data show CDR1 as KGHSH and CDR2 as LQKENI. The length of the CDR3 is 15 residues. V was clipped by 5 bases and J by 1 base, with 14 bases between them.

This clonotype appeared many times. This chain links TRBV18 with TRBJ2-5; the D gene is possibly TRBD1 (6 bases). CDR1 and CDR2 (germline): KGHSH, LQKENI. The V gene lost 3 bases and the J gene lost 2 bases, with 19 bases spanning the gap. There are 17 residues in the CDR3. CDR3 sequence reads: CASSPVRTEGPQETQYF. DNA of the CDR3: TGTGCCAGCTCACCTGTACGGACAGAAGGTCCGCAAGAGACCCAGTACTTC.

This clonotype was seen ten or more times. V gene TRBV6-1 combines with J gene TRBJ1-1; D gene uncertain. Looked up from germline, CDR1 is MNHNS and CDR2 is SASEGT. V shed 7 bases and J shed 1 base, with 10 bases lying between them. The CDR3 contains 13 residues. CDR3: CASIRAQNTEAFF. The CDR3 region has the DNA TGTGCCAGCATCAGAGCACAGAACACTGAAGCTTTCTTT.